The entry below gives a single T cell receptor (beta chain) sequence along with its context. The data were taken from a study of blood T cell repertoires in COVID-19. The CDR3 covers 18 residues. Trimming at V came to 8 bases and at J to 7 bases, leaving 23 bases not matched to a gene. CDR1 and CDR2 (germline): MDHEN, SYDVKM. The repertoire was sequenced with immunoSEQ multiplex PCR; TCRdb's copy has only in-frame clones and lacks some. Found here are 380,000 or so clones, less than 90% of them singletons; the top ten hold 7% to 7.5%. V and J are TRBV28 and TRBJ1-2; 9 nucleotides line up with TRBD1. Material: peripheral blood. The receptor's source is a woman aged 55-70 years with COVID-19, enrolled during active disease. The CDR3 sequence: CASRGEGDLGQGLSGYTF. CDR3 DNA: TGTGCCAGCCGTGGGGAAGGGGACCTCGGACAGGGGCTCAGTGGCTACACCTTC.